These 11 T cell receptor beta chains share one sample of origin, sequenced in a study of blood T cell repertoires in COVID-19. Method: immunoSEQ multiplex PCR; TCRdb's copy keeps in-frame clones and lacks some. The sample records 15,000 or so clones, 85% to 95% being singletons. The specimen was peripheral blood. These receptors all stem from a human donor with active COVID-19. The donor label of this sample is uncertain.

V and J are TRBV10-3 and TRBJ1-1, with 9 bases aligning to TRBD1. CDR3 size: 15 residues. The V and J ends lost 4 bases and 3 bases, in that order; junction bases with no gene match: 6. The germline CDR1 and CDR2 sequences are ENHRY and SYGVKD. CDR3 amino acids: CAISVRDRVDTEAFF. CDR3 in DNA: TGTGCCATCAGTGTAAGGGACAGGGTGGACACTGAAGCTTTCTTT.

The genes are TRBV5-1 and TRBJ1-3, with TRBD1 identical over 8 bases. Per the germline V gene, CDR1 is SGHRS and CDR2 is YFSETQ. V gave up 0 bases and J gave up 4 bases; unmatched junction bases: 3. The CDR3 covers 15 residues. The CDR3: CASSLDGTGGNTIYF. In nucleotides, the CDR3 is TGCGCCAGCAGCTTGGACGGGACAGGAGGAAACACCATATATTTT.

This clone was detected only a few times. V and J are TRBV3-1 (or the pseudogene TRBV3-2) and TRBJ2-7, with TRBD2 matching over 9 bases. In germline, CDR1 is LGHDT, CDR2 YNNKEL (reference sequence). This CDR3 is built from 15 residues. The trim removed 4 bases at V and 3 bases at J, leaving 7 bases unmatched. CDR3 nucleotide sequence: TGTGCCAGCAGCCCATATAGCGGGAGAGACTACGAGCAGTACTTC. It encodes CASSPYSGRDYEQYF.

The chain combines TRBV6-5 with TRBJ2-7; 11 bases map to TRBD2. Germline loops: CDR1 MNHEY, CDR2 SVGAGI. This CDR3 contains 14 residues. The J segment lost 4 bases and the V segment lost 7 bases, leaving 6 bases of the junction unmatched. Here the CDR3 reads CASTLLAGEYEQYF. The CDR3 DNA is TGTGCCAGCACCTTACTAGCGGGAGAGTACGAGCAGTACTTC.

The chain uses TRBV9 and TRBJ1-1; 11 nucleotides agree with TRBD1. The CDR3 contains 16 residues. V trimming: 4 bases; J trimming: 5 bases; junction bases outside the gene matches: 10. Germline CDR1 and CDR2: SGDLS and YYNGEE. The CDR3, as DNA: TGTGCCAGCAGCAGGGACAGGGGGGGATGGGGAACTGAAGCTTTCTTT. It yields the protein CASSRDRGGWGTEAFF.

The chain has TRBV30 and TRBJ1-2; TRBD1 is a possible D gene (5 bases). This CDR3 comprises 14 residues. Germline V gene lookup returns CDR1 GTSNPN and CDR2 SVGIG (reference sequence). The V gene lost 1 base and the J gene lost 2 bases, with 11 bases spanning the gap. CDR3 in amino acids: CAWSEGRENYGYTF. The CDR3 DNA reads TGTGCCTGGAGTGAGGGGAGGGAAAACTATGGCTACACCTTC.

Only one count was recorded for this clone. The chain employs TRBV28 and TRBJ2-1, with TRBD2 matching over 9 bases. Per germline, CDR1 MDHEN and CDR2 SYDVKM. Germline trimming cut 4 bases from V and 8 bases from J; bases unmatched to any gene: 15. This CDR3 is built from 17 residues. The CDR3 region is CASSSPGLAIRNDEQFF. CDR3 nucleotides: TGTGCCAGCAGTTCACCGGGACTAGCCATACGGAATGATGAGCAGTTCTTC.

The V and J genes are TRBV7-2 and TRBJ1-5, with 7 bases identical to TRBD1. Trimming removed 3 bases from V and 4 bases from J; junction bases left unmatched: 6. Germline CDR1 is SGHTA and CDR2 is FQGNSA. The CDR3 extends over 15 amino acids. The CDR3 sequence: CASSFLQGGNQPQHF. CDR3 sequence (DNA): TGTGCCAGCAGCTTTCTCCAGGGGGGTAATCAGCCCCAGCATTTT.

The J gene is TRBJ2-3, the V gene TRBV30; D remains ambiguous. This CDR3 has 15 amino acids. The V gene lost 6 bases and the J gene lost 0 bases, with 16 bases spanning the gap. Germline V gene data show CDR1 as GTSNPN and CDR2 as SVGIG (reference sequence). CDR3 protein: CACHTPVFSTDTQYF. The CDR3 bases are TGTGCCTGCCATACACCCGTCTTCAGCACAGATACGCAGTATTTT.

The J gene is TRBJ2-1, the V gene TRBV7-9, with TRBD2 identical over 7 bases. The CDR3 covers 13 residues. V lost 3 bases to trimming and J lost 5 bases; unmatched junction nucleotides: 1. The germline CDR1 and CDR2 sequences are SEHNR and FQNEAQ (reference sequence). This CDR3 is CASSFLADNEQFF. The CDR3 coding sequence is TGTGCCAGCAGCTTTCTAGCGGACAATGAGCAGTTCTTC.

The rearrangement uses TRBV2 and TRBJ2-5; D is undetermined. V lost 3 bases, J lost 5 bases, and 13 bases lay in between. This CDR3 is built from 14 residues. CDR1 is SNHLY and CDR2 is FYNNEI in the germline V gene. This chain's CDR3 is CASSDPLLRETQYF. CDR3 DNA: TGTGCCAGCAGTGACCCCCTATTACGGGAGACCCAGTACTTC.